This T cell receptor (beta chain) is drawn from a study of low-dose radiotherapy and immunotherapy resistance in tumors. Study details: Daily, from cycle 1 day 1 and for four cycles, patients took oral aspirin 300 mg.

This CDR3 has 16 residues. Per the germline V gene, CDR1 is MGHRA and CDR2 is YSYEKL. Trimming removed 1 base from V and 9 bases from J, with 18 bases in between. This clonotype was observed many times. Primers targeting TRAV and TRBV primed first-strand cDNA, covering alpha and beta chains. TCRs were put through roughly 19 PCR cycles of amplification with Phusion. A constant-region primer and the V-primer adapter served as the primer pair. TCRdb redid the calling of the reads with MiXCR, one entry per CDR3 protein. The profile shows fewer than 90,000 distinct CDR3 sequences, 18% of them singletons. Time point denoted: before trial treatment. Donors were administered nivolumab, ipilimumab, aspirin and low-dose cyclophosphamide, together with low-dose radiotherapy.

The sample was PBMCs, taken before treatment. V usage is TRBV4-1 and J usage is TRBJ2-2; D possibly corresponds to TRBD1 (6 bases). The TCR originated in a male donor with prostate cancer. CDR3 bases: TGCGCCAGCAGCCAAGTTCGGTCCGACAGGAACCGGGAGCTGTTTTTT. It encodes CASSQVRSDRNRELFF.